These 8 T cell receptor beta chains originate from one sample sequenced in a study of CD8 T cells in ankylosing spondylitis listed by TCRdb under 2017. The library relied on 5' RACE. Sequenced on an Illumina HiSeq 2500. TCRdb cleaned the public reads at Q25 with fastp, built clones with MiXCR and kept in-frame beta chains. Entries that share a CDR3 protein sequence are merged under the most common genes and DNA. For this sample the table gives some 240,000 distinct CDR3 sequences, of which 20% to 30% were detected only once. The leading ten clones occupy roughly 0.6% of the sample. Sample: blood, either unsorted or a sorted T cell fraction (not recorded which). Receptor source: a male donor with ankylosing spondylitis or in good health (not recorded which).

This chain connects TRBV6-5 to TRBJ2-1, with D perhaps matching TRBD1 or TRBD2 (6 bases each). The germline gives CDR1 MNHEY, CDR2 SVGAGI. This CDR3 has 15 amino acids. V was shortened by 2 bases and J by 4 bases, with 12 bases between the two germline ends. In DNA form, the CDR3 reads TGTGCCAGCAGTTACGGAGGGGGTTCTTACAATGAGCAGTTCTTC. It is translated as CASSYGGGSYNEQFF.

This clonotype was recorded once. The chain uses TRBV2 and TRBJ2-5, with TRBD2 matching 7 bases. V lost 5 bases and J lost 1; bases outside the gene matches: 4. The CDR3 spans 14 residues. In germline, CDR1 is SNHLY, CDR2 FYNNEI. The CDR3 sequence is CASSTLAVQETQYF. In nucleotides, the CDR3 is TGTGCCAGCAGTACCCTAGCGGTCCAAGAGACCCAGTACTTC.

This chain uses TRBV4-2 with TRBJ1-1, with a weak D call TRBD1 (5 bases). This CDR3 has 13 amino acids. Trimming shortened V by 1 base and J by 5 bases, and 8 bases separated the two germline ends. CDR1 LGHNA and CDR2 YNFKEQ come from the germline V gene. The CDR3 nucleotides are TGTGCCAGCAGCCAAGTCGGGGGAACTGAAGCTTTCTTT. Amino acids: CASSQVGGTEAFF.

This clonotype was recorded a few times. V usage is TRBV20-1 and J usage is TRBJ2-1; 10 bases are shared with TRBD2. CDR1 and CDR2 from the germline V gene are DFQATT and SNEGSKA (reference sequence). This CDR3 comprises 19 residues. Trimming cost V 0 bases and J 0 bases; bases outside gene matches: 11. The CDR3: CSARDWLGSGGHSYNEQFF. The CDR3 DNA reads TGCAGTGCTAGAGATTGGTTGGGTAGCGGGGGGCACTCCTACAATGAGCAGTTCTTC.

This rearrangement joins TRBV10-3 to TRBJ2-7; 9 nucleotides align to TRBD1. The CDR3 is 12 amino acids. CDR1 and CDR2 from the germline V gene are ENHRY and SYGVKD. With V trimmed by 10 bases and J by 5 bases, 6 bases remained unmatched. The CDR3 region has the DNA TGTGCCACCCAGACAGGGGGAGACGAGCAGTACTTC. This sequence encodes CATQTGGDEQYF.

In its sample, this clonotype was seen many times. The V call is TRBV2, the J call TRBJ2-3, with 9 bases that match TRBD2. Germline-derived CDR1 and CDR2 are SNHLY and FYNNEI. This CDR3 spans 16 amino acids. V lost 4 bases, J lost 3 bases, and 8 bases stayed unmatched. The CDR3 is CASSVRGGSMTDTQYF. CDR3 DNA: TGTGCCAGCAGTGTGCGGGGGGGGTCTATGACAGATACGCAGTATTTT.

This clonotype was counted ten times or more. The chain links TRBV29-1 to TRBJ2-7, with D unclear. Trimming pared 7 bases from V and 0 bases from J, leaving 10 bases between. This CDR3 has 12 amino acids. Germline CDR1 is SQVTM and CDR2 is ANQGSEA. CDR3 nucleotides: TGCAGCGGTGGACGGTCCTCCTACGAGCAGTACTTC. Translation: CSGGRSSYEQYF.

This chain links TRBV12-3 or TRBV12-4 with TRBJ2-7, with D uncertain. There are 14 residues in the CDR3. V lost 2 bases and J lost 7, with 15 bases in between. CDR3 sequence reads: CASSLRTQWREQYF. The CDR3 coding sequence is TGTGCCAGCAGTTTACGCACACAATGGCGGGAGCAGTACTTC.